This is a list of T cell receptor beta chains from one sample in a study of CD8 T cells in Susac syndrome. Each CDR3 protein gets one entry after TCRdb re-called the immunoSEQ multiplex PCR reads with MiXCR. The sample yields around 300,000 distinct CDR3 sequences, almost 85% seen once. Sequenced: CD8+ T cells from PBMCs. These receptors came from a human donor with multiple sclerosis. CDR3s include the opening cysteine and the closing phenylalanine or tryptophan. A D gene is named only where the DNA matches it firmly. Clone size, where shown, is once, few, many, or a class for clones that have expanded.

cdr3_aa cdr3_nt j_call d_call clone_size v_call
CASSLSSQGRSQPQHF TGTGCCAGCAGCTTGTCCTCACAGGGACGGAGCCAGCCCCAGCATTTT TRBJ1-5 . . TRBV13
CASSLGLGVQPQHF TGTGCCAGCAGTTTGGGGTTAGGGGTTCAGCCCCAGCATTTT TRBJ1-5 . . TRBV12-3/TRBV12-4
CSAFDARGHNYGYTF TGCAGTGCTTTCGACGCCAGGGGGCACAACTATGGCTACACCTTC TRBJ1-2 TRBD1 . TRBV20-1
CASSVVEAVAGVYNEQFF TGTGCCAGCAGCGTAGTAGAGGCAGTGGCCGGAGTGTACAATGAGCAGTTCTTC TRBJ2-1 . . TRBV9
CASRSRTDSNQPQHF TGTGCCAGCAGATCCCGGACCGATTCCAATCAGCCCCAGCATTTT TRBJ1-5 . . TRBV6-1
CASSFTGLGLEQYF TGTGCCAGCAGCTTTACCGGGCTAGGTCTGGAGCAGTACTTC TRBJ2-7 . once TRBV5-5
CASSVASKATTGELFF TGTGCCAGCAGCGTAGCTTCAAAGGCTACCACCGGGGAGCTGTTTTTT TRBJ2-2 . . TRBV9
CASSYQSQPQHF TGTGCCAGCAGCTACCAATCCCAGCCCCAGCATTTT TRBJ1-5 . once TRBV7-9
CASKTRDMGTNTDTQYF TGTGCCAGCAAAACCCGGGACATGGGAACTAACACAGATACGCAGTATTTT TRBJ2-3 . . TRBV27
CASSFGDPSLQETQYF TGTGCCAGCAGTTTTGGGGACCCGTCCCTCCAAGAGACCCAGTACTTC TRBJ2-5 . . TRBV12-3/TRBV12-4
CASSTGLAGGPYQETQYF TGTGCCAGCAGTACTGGACTAGCGGGAGGGCCCTACCAAGAGACCCAGTACTTC TRBJ2-5 TRBD2 . TRBV6-5
CASSLVYHEQFF TGTGCCAGCAGCCTTGTGTACCATGAGCAGTTCTTC TRBJ2-1 . . TRBV7-9
CASSFSGQLGEAFF TGTGCCAGCAGCTTTTCTGGACAGTTGGGTGAAGCTTTCTTT TRBJ1-1 . . TRBV7-9
CSASPSWSSYNEQFF TGCAGTGCTAGTCCCAGTTGGTCCTCCTACAATGAGCAGTTCTTC TRBJ2-1 . . TRBV20-1
CASRTLATNEKLFF TGTGCCAGCAGGACGCTCGCAACTAATGAAAAACTGTTTTTT TRBJ1-4 . . TRBV7-9
CASSVEDFGGELFF TGTGCCAGCAGCGTGGAGGACTTTGGGGGGGAGCTGTTTTTT TRBJ2-2 . . TRBV9
CASSQSPGPANQPQHF TGTGCCAGCAGCCAATCGCCGGGGCCCGCTAATCAGCCCCAGCATTTT TRBJ1-5 . once TRBV16
CASISSNIGGHEQFF TGTGCCAGCATTTCGAGCAACATAGGGGGGCATGAGCAGTTCTTC TRBJ2-1 . . TRBV6-5
CAWSAGQTLYGYTF TGTGCCTGGAGTGCCGGACAGACCCTCTATGGCTACACCTTC TRBJ1-2 . . TRBV30
CASSLGRNTGELFF TGTGCCAGCAGCTTGGGGAGAAACACCGGGGAGCTGTTTTTT TRBJ2-2 . . TRBV5-6
CASSLVGGRRGNEQFF TGTGCCAGCAGCTTAGTAGGCGGGAGGCGGGGCAATGAGCAGTTCTTC TRBJ2-1 TRBD2 . TRBV7-2
CASSQAGLVTEAFF TGCGCCAGCAGCCAAGCCGGGTTAGTGACTGAAGCTTTCTTT TRBJ1-1 . few TRBV4-1
CSVPGVGEQFF TGCAGCGTCCCTGGGGTCGGGGAGCAGTTCTTC TRBJ2-1 . . TRBV29-1
CSVFTASSYEQYF TGCAGCGTTTTCACGGCTAGCTCCTACGAGCAGTACTTC TRBJ2-7 . . TRBV29-1
CAISDPRWGYEQYF TGTGCCATCAGTGACCCCCGGTGGGGCTACGAGCAGTACTTC TRBJ2-7 . . TRBV10-3
CASSPDSSSYNEQFF TGTGCCAGCAGCCCGGATTCTAGCTCCTACAATGAGCAGTTCTTC TRBJ2-1 . . TRBV5-4
CASSGNLRGGTPGNEQFF TGTGCCAGCAGCGGCAATCTCAGGGGTGGGACTCCGGGCAATGAGCAGTTCTTC TRBJ2-1 . . TRBV9